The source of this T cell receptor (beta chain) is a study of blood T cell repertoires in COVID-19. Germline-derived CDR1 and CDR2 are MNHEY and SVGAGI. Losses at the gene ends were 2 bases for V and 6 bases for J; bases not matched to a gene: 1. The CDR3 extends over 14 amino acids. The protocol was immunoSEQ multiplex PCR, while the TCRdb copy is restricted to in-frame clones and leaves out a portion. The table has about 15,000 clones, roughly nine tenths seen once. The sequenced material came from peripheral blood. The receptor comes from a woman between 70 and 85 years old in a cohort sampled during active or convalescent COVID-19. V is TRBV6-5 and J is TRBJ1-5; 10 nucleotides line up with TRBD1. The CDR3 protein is CASSYGTGVQPQHF. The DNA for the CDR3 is TGTGCCAGCAGTTACGGGACAGGGGTTCAGCCCCAGCATTTT.